One and the same sample provided the 20 T cell receptor beta chains below, sequenced in a study of CD8+ T cells in alopecia areata. Cutaneous lymph nodes were pooled and cells sorted by CD4, CD8alpha, NKG2D, NKG2ACE and more. Isolated RNA was reverse transcribed into cDNA used as the sequencing template. Sequencing was performed with immunoSEQ multiplex PCR; in TCRdb, only in-frame clones are kept and a portion is missing. In total the sample includes 3,900 or so clones, none of them seen once. The sample comprised CD8+ T cells sorted from a lymph node. The origin of the receptors is a C3H/HeJ mouse with alopecia areata. For the strain, the MHC haplotype given is H2-k.

With respect to this clone: The gene names given are mouse names. The CDR3 end falls 4 residues outside the read, so it is completed with the germline J gene. The chain couples TRBV13-2 to TRBJ1-2, with D possibly TRBD1 on 6 matching bases. V lost 1 base to trimming and J lost 0 bases, with 10 bases between them. The CDR3 sequence is 15 residues long. In germline, CDR1 is NNHNN, CDR2 SYGAGS (reference sequence). Partial CDR3 DNA: TGTGCCAGCGGTGATCCCGGGACAACAAACTCC. Translated: CASGDPGTTNS. The CDR3, in full, reads CASGDPGTTNSDYTF.

This clone was seen a few times. Mouse germline and gene names are used. The CDR3 protein is CASSWTGGDEQYF. Incomplete CDR3 DNA: TGTGCCAGCAGTTGGACAGGGGGCGAT. The chain is built from TRBV19 and TRBJ2-7, with 11 nucleotides matching TRBD1. Read coverage stops 4 residues before the CDR3 terminus; the germline J gene supplies the remainder. CDR3 length: 13 residues. Germline CDR1 reads FNHDT; CDR2 reads SITEND (reference sequence). Based on the CDR3 plus reference TRBV19 and TRBJ2-7, the full variable domain is GGIITQTPKFLIGQEGQKLTLKCQQNFNHDTMYWYRQDSGKGLRLIYYSITENDLQKGDLSEGYDASREKKSSFSLTVTSAQKNEMAVFLCASSWTGGDEQYFGPGTRLTVL.

This clone was observed at least ten times. The genes and germline here are from mouse. The read ends 4 residues early relative to the CDR3; the germline J gene fills the gap. The chain combines TRBV1 with TRBJ2-7, with TRBD2 identical over 8 bases. The CDR3 has 14 amino acids. J gave up 3 bases and V 3 bases, and 4 bases lay outside the gene matches. Germline V gene data show CDR1 as NSQYPW and CDR2 as LRSPGD (reference sequence). Incomplete CDR3 DNA: TGCACCTGCAGTGCGCCCTGGGGGGTCTAT. Translating gives CTCSAPWGVY. The entire CDR3 protein reads CTCSAPWGVYEQYF.

This clone was observed at least ten times. Gene names follow the mouse nomenclature. The CDR3 goes on 4 residues after the read ends, and that part is filled in from the germline J gene. The V and J genes are TRBV1 and TRBJ2-1, with TRBD2 matching 12 bases. Germline loops: CDR1 NSQYPW, CDR2 LRSPGD (reference sequence). The CDR3 consists of 15 residues. After removal of 2 bases from V and 6 bases from J, the junction contained 2 bases not matched to a gene. Incomplete CDR3 DNA: TGCACCTGCAGTGCACCGGGACTGGGGGGTGCT. Translation gives CTCSAPGLGGA. Given in full, the CDR3 is CTCSAPGLGGAEQFF.

This clone counts as medium-sized. Gene names denote mouse genes. The sequenced fragment ends 4 residues before the CDR3 boundary, so the rest is inferred from the germline J gene. The chain employs TRBV1 and TRBJ1-1; 7 bases agree with TRBD1. The V and J ends lost 6 bases and 1 base, in that order; junction bases with no gene match: 2. The CDR3 contains 13 residues. Per the germline V gene, CDR1 is NSQYPW and CDR2 is LRSPGD (reference sequence). This chain's CDR3 is CTCRGTENTEVFF. CDR3 bases read: TGCACCTGCAGGGGGACAGAAAACACA.

This clone was counted ten times or more. The germline and genes are mouse ones. The read ends 4 residues early relative to the CDR3; the germline J gene fills the gap. This chain uses TRBV1 with TRBJ1-1; 8 positions agree with TRBD1. The CDR3 sequence is 16 residues long. In germline, CDR1 is NSQYPW, CDR2 LRSPGD (reference sequence). The covered CDR3 bases are TGCACCTGCAGTGCAGAAGAGCAGGGGGCGCTGGCA. Its translation is CTCSAEEQGALA. The full CDR3 reads CTCSAEEQGALAEVFF.

As regards this clone: Gene names and germline match the mouse. The observed sequence ends 4 residues before the CDR3 terminus, with the missing tail filled in from the germline J gene. The chain couples TRBV13-3 to TRBJ1-2; 7 nucleotides line up with TRBD1. The V and J ends lost 2 bases and 3 bases, in that order; junction bases with no gene match: 1. The CDR3 covers 13 residues. Germline-derived CDR1 and CDR2 are NNHDY and SYVADS. CDR3 DNA (partial): TGTGCCAGCAGTGACAGGGGGGACTCC. This encodes CASSDRGDS. The CDR3 in full is CASSDRGDSDYTF.

A word on this clone: Genes and germline come from the mouse. The read halts 4 residues ahead of the CDR3 end, with the missing end drawn from the germline J gene. The chain is built from TRBV29 and TRBJ1-1; 8 positions match TRBD1. CDR1 and CDR2 from the germline V gene are MSHET and SYDVDS. The CDR3 consists of 13 residues. This CDR3 is CASSLLGTGEVFF. The sequenced CDR3 bases are TGTGCTAGCAGTTTATTGGGGACAGGA.

In its sample, this clone was seen many times. Each gene name is a mouse one. Sequencing ends 3 residues short of the CDR3 end; the germline J gene provides the rest. This chain connects TRBV13-3 to TRBJ1-6; D may be TRBD1 (6 bases). TRBJ1-6 is labeled an ORF, and its function is uncertain. The CDR3 sequence is 13 residues long. V dropped 3 bases and J dropped 5 bases, with 6 bases sitting between them. Germline CDR1 NNHDY, CDR2 SYVADS. CDR3 sequence reads: CASSGTDNSPLYF. The CDR3 bases that were read are TGTGCCAGCAGTGGGACAGATAATTCGCCC.

With regard to this clone: Genes and germline come from the mouse. The read stops 4 residues short of the end of the CDR3; the missing end is completed from the germline J gene. The V gene is TRBV1, the J gene TRBJ2-4, with 7 positions matching TRBD2. Per the germline V gene, CDR1 is NSQYPW and CDR2 is LRSPGD (reference sequence). The CDR3 has 15 amino acids. With V trimmed by 3 bases and J by 2 bases, 5 bases remained unmatched. The CDR3 bases that were read are TGCACCTGCAGTGCCCCCGGACTGGCTCAAAAC. This gives the protein CTCSAPGLAQN. In full, the CDR3 is CTCSAPGLAQNTLYF.

This clone is classed as medium-sized. Gene names and germline match the mouse. Read data end 4 residues before the CDR3 end; the end is taken from the germline J gene. The rearrangement joins TRBV14 to TRBJ1-1, with TRBD1 matching over 10 bases. This CDR3 has 13 residues. Germline assignment: CDR1 SGHDT and CDR2 FRDEAV. Partial CDR3 DNA: TGTGCCAGCAGTTTGGGACAGGGGATA. It encodes CASSLGQGI. The full CDR3 protein is CASSLGQGIEVFF.

This clone ranks as medium-sized. Here the gene names and germline are mouse. The DNA ends 4 residues before the CDR3 does, and the rest of the CDR3 is filled in from the germline J gene. The rearrangement joins TRBV19 to TRBJ2-7; TRBD2 matches 8 bases. The length of the CDR3 is 15 residues. Unmatched junction bases numbered 6, after V lost 4 bases and J lost 0 bases. Germline CDR1 FNHDT, CDR2 SITEND (reference sequence). The CDR3 here is CASSSRWGGSYEQYF. The sequenced CDR3 bases are TGTGCCAGCAGTTCCCGTTGGGGGGGCTCCTAT.

By share, this clone ranks as medium-sized (0.01 to 0.1%). Mouse names are used for the genes. The observed sequence ends 4 residues before the CDR3 terminus, with the missing tail filled in from the germline J gene. The chain employs TRBV1 and TRBJ1-1, with no clear D. The CDR3 has 12 amino acids. Germline values: CDR1 NSQYPW, CDR2 LRSPGD (reference sequence). The part of the CDR3 DNA that was read is TGCACCTGCAGTGCAGCCAGCCTA. This sequence encodes CTCSAASL. The entire CDR3 sequence reads CTCSAASLEVFF.

This clone rates as medium-sized (0.01 to 0.1%). Genes and germline are mouse. Read data end 4 residues before the CDR3 end; the end is taken from the germline J gene. The chain has TRBV13-2 and TRBJ2-1, with 7 bases identical to TRBD1. Germline V gives CDR1 NNHNN, CDR2 SYGAGS (reference sequence). The trim removed 2 bases at V and 6 bases at J, leaving 5 bases unmatched. This CDR3 has 14 residues. Partial CDR3 DNA: TGTGCCAGCGGTGACCAGACAGGGTTTGCT. This translates into CASGDQTGFA. The whole CDR3 sequence is CASGDQTGFAEQFF.

Of note for this clone: The germline and genes are mouse ones. The read halts 4 residues ahead of the CDR3 end, with the missing end drawn from the germline J gene. The chain employs TRBV13-2 and TRBJ2-2; 8 nucleotides match TRBD2. There are 15 residues in the CDR3. V lost 0 bases, J lost 5 bases, and 3 bases stayed unmatched. The germline gives CDR1 NNHNN, CDR2 SYGAGS (reference sequence). The DNA read from the CDR3 is TGTGCCAGCGGTGATGCTGGGGGGTGGACCGGG. Translation gives CASGDAGGWTG. The full CDR3 is CASGDAGGWTGQLYF.

This clone has ten or more counts. Genes here carry mouse names. The CDR3 end lies 4 residues beyond the end of the read and is filled in from the germline J gene. The chain employs TRBV29 and TRBJ2-3, with a weak D call TRBD1 (5 bases). The CDR3 runs 13 residues. Germline V gene lookup returns CDR1 MSHET and CDR2 SYDVDS. Trimming stripped 6 bases from V and 0 bases from J, with 7 bases between. CDR3 bases read: TGTGCTAGCAGGGACATTAGTGCAGAA. The encoded protein is CASRDISAE. The CDR3 in full is CASRDISAETLYF.

This clone occurred many times. The gene names here belong to mouse. Read coverage stops 4 residues before the CDR3 terminus; the germline J gene supplies the remainder. The chain couples TRBV19 to TRBJ1-2, with D possibly being TRBD1 (6 bases). The CDR3 length is 14 residues. Germline-derived CDR1 and CDR2 are FNHDT and SITEND (reference sequence). Trimming stripped 0 bases from V and 3 bases from J, with 9 bases between. This CDR3 is CASSIGRGDSDYTF. The part of the CDR3 DNA that was read is TGTGCCAGCAGTATAGGCAGGGGTGACTCC.

The table lists this clone with a few counts. Genes and germline come from the mouse. The read falls 4 residues short of the CDR3 end, and the missing part is taken from the germline J gene. The chain links TRBV19 to TRBJ2-3; TRBD2 is a possible D gene (7 bases). V shed 2 bases and J shed 1 base, with 11 bases lying between them. This CDR3 spans 15 amino acids. CDR1 and CDR2 (germline): FNHDT, SITEND (reference sequence). The CDR3 reads CASSIGGQGAETLYF. CDR3 bases read: TGTGCCAGCAGTATTGGGGGGCAGGGTGCAGAA.

This clone counts as medium-sized. Genes here carry mouse names. The CDR3 is cut off 4 residues early in the read; its end comes from the germline J gene. The chain is built from TRBV17 and TRBJ2-2; 8 bases agree with TRBD1. Germline trimming cut 4 bases from V and 4 bases from J; bases unmatched to any gene: 5. The CDR3 consists of 15 residues. Germline CDR1 and CDR2: MNHDT and YYDKIL. CDR3 DNA, as far as it was read: TGTGCTAGCAGTACCCGCAGGGGGCGCACCGGG. As protein: CASSTRRGRTG. The CDR3 in full is CASSTRRGRTGQLYF.

Ten or more counts support this clone. Gene names and germline refer to mouse. The read comes to an end 4 residues before the CDR3 does, leaving the germline J gene to fill in the end. V usage is TRBV13-3 and J usage is TRBJ1-2; tentatively, D is TRBD1 (5 bases). CDR3 length equals 13 residues. The V end was cut by 5 bases, the J end by 0 bases, with 8 bases between. CDR1 is NNHDY and CDR2 is SYVADS in the germline V gene. The CDR3 sequence is CASRDNANSDYTF. Partial CDR3 DNA: TGTGCCAGCAGGGACAATGCAAACTCC.